These T cell receptor beta chains were read from a single sample in a study of tumor and adjacent non-tumor tissue in lung cancer. TCRdb reprocessed the multiplex PCR reads with MiXCR, giving one entry per CDR3 protein. The sample consists of about 200,000 distinct CDR3 sequences, less than 80% of them appearing once. The sequencing sample was made of lung tumor tissue. These receptors came from a man aged 55 to 70 with non-small cell lung cancer. The CDR3 runs from the conserved cysteine through the conserved F or W. D genes are given only for firm matches. Size tells how often a clone was seen (once, few, many) or the class of an expanded clone, and some rows leave it out.

TRBV11-1	-	-	TRBJ1-1	CASSLAQGITGAFF	TGTGCCAGCAGTTTAGCGCAGGGGATTACTGGGGCTTTCTTT
TRBV5-6	-	few	TRBJ2-7	CASSLGPPPLGEQYF	TGTGCCAGCAGCTTGGGACCCCCTCCGTTGGGCGAGCAGTACTTC
TRBV12-3/TRBV12-4	-	-	TRBJ2-3	CASSLFGPDTQYF	TGTGCCAGCAGTTTATTTGGACCTGATACGCAGTATTTT
TRBV24-1	TRBD2	-	TRBJ2-2	CATSRQGSGSGSGELFF	TGTGCCACCAGTCGCCAGGGTAGCGGGAGTGGCAGCGGGGAGCTGTTTTTT
TRBV20-1	TRBD2	-	TRBJ2-1	CSARRSSSGRASEQIF	TGCAGTGCTAGACGCTCTTCTAGCGGGAGGGCCAGTGAGCAGATTTTC
TRBV11-2	-	-	TRBJ1-2	CTRSLDAGTSGYTF	TGTACCAGGAGCTTAGATGCAGGTACATCTGGCTACACTTTC
TRBV20-1	TRBD1	-	TRBJ2-4	CSAYPEDRVRVVAKNIQYF	TGCAGTGCCTACCCAGAGGACAGGGTGCGGGTCGTAGCCAAAAACATTCAGTACTTC
TRBV28	TRBD1	-	TRBJ2-1	CASSLWGTGVVNEQFF	TGTGCCAGCAGTTTATGGGGGACAGGGGTAGTTAATGAGCAGTTCTTC
TRBV6-1	-	-	TRBJ2-7	CARSVGTYEQYF	TGTGCCAGGAGTGTTGGGACATACGAGCAGTACTTC
TRBV6-5	-	-	TRBJ1-3	CASRLRAGNTIYF	TGTGCCAGCAGGCTGAGGGCTGGAAACACCATATATTTT
TRBV4-2	TRBD2	-	TRBJ2-3	CASSQRDTDTQYF	TGCGCCAGCAGCCAGCGGGACACAGATACGCAGTATTTT
TRBV11-2	-	once	TRBJ1-2	CASSRILRQGYGYTF	TGTGCCAGCAGCCGAATTCTTAGGCAGGGCTATGGCTACACCTTC
TRBV11-1	TRBD1	-	TRBJ2-7	CVSSLSGQGIPYEQYF	TGTGTCAGCAGCCTTTCCGGACAGGGGATACCCTACGAGCAGTACTTC
TRBV4-1	TRBD2	-	TRBJ2-1	CASSPGLAGVYNEQFF	TGCGCCAGCAGCCCTGGACTAGCGGGAGTTTACAATGAGCAGTTCTTC
TRBV12-3/TRBV12-4	TRBD1	-	TRBJ1-5	CASSSRGGSNQPQHF	TGTGCCAGCAGTTCCAGAGGGGGCAGCAATCAGCCCCAGCATTTT
TRBV11-1	-	-	TRBJ2-1	CASGLDRYNAQFF	TGTGCCAGCGGCCTTGACAGGTACAATGCGCAGTTCTTC
TRBV20-1	-	-	TRBJ1-1	CSDPAMGGASVFF	TGCAGTGATCCCGCGATGGGGGGGGCATCAGTTTTCTTT
TRBV14	-	-	TRBJ1-2	CASSQRDQANYGYTF	TGTGCCAGCAGCCAGCGGGACCAAGCGAACTATGGCTACACCTTC
TRBV24-1	-	-	TRBJ2-2	CATSDRFSGNTGELFF	TGTGCCACCAGTGACCGTTTCTCAGGGAACACCGGGGAGCTGTTTTTT
TRBV20-1	-	few	TRBJ1-4	CSARDLDDFSDEKLFF	TGCAGTGCTAGAGATCTGGACGACTTTAGTGATGAAAAACTGTTTTTT
TRBV20-1	-	-	TRBJ2-3	CSARNIGRTSTDTQYF	TGCAGTGCTAGAAATATTGGGCGGACTAGCACAGATACGCAGTATTTT
TRBV11-2	-	-	TRBJ2-1	CASSPGRGASFF	TGTGCCAGCAGCCCCGGCCGGGGAGCGTCGTTCTTC
TRBV11-1	-	-	TRBJ2-6	CASSPWGPRSGAIVLTF	TGTGCCAGCAGTCCTTGGGGGCCTCGCTCTGGGGCCATCGTCCTGACTTTC
TRBV12-3/TRBV12-4	TRBD1	-	TRBJ1-2	CASSPTGGRSYGYTF	TGTGCCAGCAGCCCGACAGGGGGCCGCAGCTATGGCTACACCTTC
TRBV20-1	-	-	TRBJ2-7	CSASQLTEQNYEQYF	TGCAGTGCTAGCCAGCTTACGGAACAGAACTACGAGCAGTACTTC
TRBV5-5	TRBD1	-	TRBJ2-5	CASSFIRGTGQETQYF	TGTGCCAGCAGCTTTATTCGCGGGACAGGGCAAGAGACCCAGTATTTC
TRBV15	-	-	TRBJ1-2	CATSRHRVGYGYTF	TGTGCCACCAGCAGACATCGGGTGGGCTATGGCTACACCTTC
TRBV4-2	TRBD1	once	TRBJ1-1	CASRDRVSTEVFF	TGCGCCAGCAGGGACAGGGTTAGCACTGAAGTTTTCTTT
TRBV12-3/TRBV12-4	TRBD1	many	TRBJ2-2	CASSFRQGDTGELFF	TGTGCCAGCAGTTTCCGGCAGGGGGACACCGGGGAGCTGTTTTTT